The present T cell receptor beta chain was sequenced within a study of breast tumors, draining lymph nodes, adjacent tissues (dated by TCRdb to the mid-2010s). At the level of the whole study: In breast cancer patients, the study compared the TCR beta repertoires of tumor, adjacent nontumor tissue and axillary lymph nodes. In human breast cancer, the study set out to evaluate how tumor, surrounding tissue and draining lymph node repertoires relate to one another and whether T cells may move between these sites.

This clonotype was counted a few times. Its target antigen remains unknown. No much larger clone exists at a distance of one base, and base qualities are not known. The data were produced on an Illumina HiSeq 2000. TCR beta chain libraries were generated by multiplex PCR amplification. The amplified TCR beta chain products were analyzed by high-throughput sequencing. TCRdb redid the processing of the public reads, applying fastp at Q25 and MiXCR, and retained in-frame beta chains. Merged by CDR3 protein, the rows form single entries marked with the most common genes and DNA. The sample contains 200,000 to 300,000 distinct CDR3 sequences, about 33% of them found a single time. The ten largest clones take up 1.1% of the sample. V and J are trimmed by 7 bases and 5 bases, and the gene matches miss 10 bases of the junction. Reading from cysteine to phenylalanine, the CDR3 counts 14 amino acids. Here the CDR3 DNA is all that survives: 42 bases in frame from base 1. According to the germline V gene, CDR1 reads MDHEN and CDR2 reads SYDVKM.

The lymph node samples were taken from the axillary draining lymph nodes of breast cancer patients. Overall study results and their limits: Tumor T-cell repertoires showed less diversity than lymph node repertoires and more diversity than nontumor tissue repertoires, and tumor T-cell repertoires showed preferential V and J gene usage. A scenario in which most tumor T cells derive from the lymph node and then expand within tumor tissue was judged to be consistent with the data. The conclusion that tumor T cells originate in lymph nodes was framed as consistent with a hypothesis rather than directly demonstrated. In luminal-like breast cancer, tumor and nontumor tissue repertoires resembled each other significantly more than in basal-like breast cancer.

Input material: axillary lymph node tissue. The origin of this receptor is a female donor with breast cancer. Some clones in this sample may be carry-over from other donors' samples. The rearranged segments are TRBV28 and TRBJ2-5; 7 bases in the junction line up with TRBD2. The DNA sequence follows: TGTGCCAGCACTTCTCCGGTGGGGGGGGAGACCCAGTACTTC. Its translation is CASTSPVGGETQYF.